This T cell receptor beta chain was profiled in a study of T cells after posttransplantation cyclophosphamide. On the day of bone marrow donation, the related graft donor provided peripheral blood. The CDR3 is 14 residues long. From germline, CDR1 is LNHDA and CDR2 SQIVND (reference sequence). V lost 1 base and J 7 bases, leaving 11 bases between the germline ends. General study results and limits: TRB clonality was highly associated with recipient CMV seropositivity and reactivation. Later post-transplant blood repertoires were often dominated by donor CD8+ memory clones. TRB overlap between skin or GI tissue T cells and blood was limited.

TCRdb's table, derived via immunoSEQ multiplex PCR, lists solely in-frame clones and lacks some. This set yields 41,000 or so clones and no singletons; the top ten hold over 5.5%. This clone was seen repeatedly, ten times or more. Its cognate antigen is unknown. This clonotype originated in a man aged 25 to 45 in good health and a related stem cell transplant donor. Material: PBMCs. This chain joins TRBV19 and TRBJ1-5, with TRBD1 as a possible D gene (5 bases). The CDR3 DNA sequence: TGTGCCAGTAGTATAGCGGCAGGGCGACAGCCCCAGCATTTT. Its translation is CASSIAAGRQPQHF.